Here is one T cell receptor (beta chain) with its context. TCRdb reprocessed the 5' RACE reads via MiXCR and lists one record per CDR3 protein. The sample includes about 200,000 distinct CDR3 sequences, approximately 16% of them seen just once. The sample comes from a study of identical twins. The CDR3 has 13 residues. V was pared by 3 bases and J by 4 bases, with 4 bases of the junction left unmatched. CDR1 and CDR2 (germline): DFQATT, SNEGSKA (reference sequence). This sample also belongs to another study, concerning T cells expressing NK-cell markers.

This clonotype originated in a woman younger than 30 in good health. Material: CD8+ T cells sorted from blood. The gene calls are TRBV20-1 and TRBJ2-5, with TRBD2 matching 8 bases. CDR3 amino acids: CSASGRDRETQYF. The CDR3 DNA reads as TGCAGTGCTAGCGGGAGGGACCGAGAGACCCAGTACTTC.